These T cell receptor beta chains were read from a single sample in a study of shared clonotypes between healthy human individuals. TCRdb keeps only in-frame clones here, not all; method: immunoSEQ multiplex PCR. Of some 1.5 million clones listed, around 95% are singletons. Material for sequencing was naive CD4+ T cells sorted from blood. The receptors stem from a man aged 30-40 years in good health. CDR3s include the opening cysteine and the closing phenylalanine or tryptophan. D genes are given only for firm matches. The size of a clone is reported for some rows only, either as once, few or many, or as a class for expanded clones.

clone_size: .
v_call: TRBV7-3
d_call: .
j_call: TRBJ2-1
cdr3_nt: TGTGCCAGCAGCTTAAGAAGAGATGAGCAGTTCTTC
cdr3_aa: CASSLRRDEQFF

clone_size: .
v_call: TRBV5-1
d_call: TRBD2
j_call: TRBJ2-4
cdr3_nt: TGCGCCAGCAGCTGGGGGGCGGGGGGCGCCAAAAACATTCAGTACTTC
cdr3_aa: CASSWGAGGAKNIQYF

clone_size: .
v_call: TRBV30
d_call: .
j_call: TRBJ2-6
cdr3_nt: TGTGCCTGGAGAGGGGTTGGGGCCAACGTCCTGACTTTC
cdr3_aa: CAWRGVGANVLTF

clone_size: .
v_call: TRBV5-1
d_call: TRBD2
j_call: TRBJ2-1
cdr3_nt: TGCGCCAGCAGCTTTGGGGCGGGAGGTGGGAGCAATGAGCAGTTCTTC
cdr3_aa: CASSFGAGGGSNEQFF

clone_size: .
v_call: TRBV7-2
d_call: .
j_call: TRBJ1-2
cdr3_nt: TGTGCCAGCAGCTTAGACAGGTCAGCTGGCTACACCTTC
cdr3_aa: CASSLDRSAGYTF

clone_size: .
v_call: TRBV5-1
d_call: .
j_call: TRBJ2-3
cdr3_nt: TGCGCCAGCAGCTCGGGAGGCACAGATACGCAGTATTTT
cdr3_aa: CASSSGGTDTQYF

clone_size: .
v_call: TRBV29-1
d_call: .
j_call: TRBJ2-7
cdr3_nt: TGCAGCGTGGGGAAGAGCTCCTACGAGCAGTACTTC
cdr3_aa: CSVGKSSYEQYF

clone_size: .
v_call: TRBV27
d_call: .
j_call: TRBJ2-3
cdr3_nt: TGTGCCAGCAAAGGACACAGCACAGATACGCAGTATTTT
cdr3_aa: CASKGHSTDTQYF

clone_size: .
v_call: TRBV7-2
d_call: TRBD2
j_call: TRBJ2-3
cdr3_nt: TGTGCCAGCAGAACTAGCGGGAGGGCAGATACGCAGTATTTT
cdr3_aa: CASRTSGRADTQYF

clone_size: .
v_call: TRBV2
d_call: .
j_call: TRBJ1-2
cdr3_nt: TGTGCCAGCAGCCCTCTCGGGGGGGGTAACTATGGCTACACCTTC
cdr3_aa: CASSPLGGGNYGYTF

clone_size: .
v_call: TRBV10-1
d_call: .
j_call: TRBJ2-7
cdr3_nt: TGCGCCAGCAGTCCTACTGACACAGGCTACGAGCAGTACTTC
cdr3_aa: CASSPTDTGYEQYF

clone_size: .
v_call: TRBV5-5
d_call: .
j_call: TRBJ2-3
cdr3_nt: TGTGCCAGCAGCGGCGCCTCTGATACGCAGTATTTT
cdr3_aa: CASSGASDTQYF

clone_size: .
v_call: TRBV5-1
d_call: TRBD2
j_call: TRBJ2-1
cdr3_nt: TGCGCCAGCAGCCTTAGCGGGAGTCGGGAGCAGTTCTTC
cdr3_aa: CASSLSGSREQFF

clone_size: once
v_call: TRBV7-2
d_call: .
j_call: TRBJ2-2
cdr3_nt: TGTGCCAGCAGCCTCGGCTGGGGGACTTTAACCGGGGAGCTGTTTTTT
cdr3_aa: CASSLGWGTLTGELFF

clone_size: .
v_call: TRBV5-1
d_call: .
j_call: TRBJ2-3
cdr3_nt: TGCGCCAGCAGCTTGTTCGGCAGTTTTACAGATACGCAGTATTTT
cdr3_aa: CASSLFGSFTDTQYF

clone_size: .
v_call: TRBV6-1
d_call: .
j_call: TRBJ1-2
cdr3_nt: TGTGCCAGCAGTGAAGCAACAGGGTCTAACTATGGCTACACCTTC
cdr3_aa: CASSEATGSNYGYTF

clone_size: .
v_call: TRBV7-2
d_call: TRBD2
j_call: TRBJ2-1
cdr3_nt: TGTGCCAGCAGCCTTACCCGACTAGCGGGAGGGCCGGAGCAGTTCTTC
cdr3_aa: CASSLTRLAGGPEQFF

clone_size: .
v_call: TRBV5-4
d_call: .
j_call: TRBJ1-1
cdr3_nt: TGTGCCAGCAGCTATATCATTGGTTCGAACACTGAAGCTTTCTTT
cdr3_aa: CASSYIIGSNTEAFF

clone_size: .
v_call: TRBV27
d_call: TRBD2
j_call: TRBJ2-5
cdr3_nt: TGTGCCAGCAGTCCACCGGGACTAGCGGGAGTGGAGACCCAGTACTTC
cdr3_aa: CASSPPGLAGVETQYF

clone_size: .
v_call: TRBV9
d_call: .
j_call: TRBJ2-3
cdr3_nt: TGTGCCAGCAGCGTAGAGAGAGCCGCAGGCACAGATACGCAGTATTTT
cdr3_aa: CASSVERAAGTDTQYF

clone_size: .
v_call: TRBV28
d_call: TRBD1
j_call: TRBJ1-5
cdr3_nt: TGTGCCAGCCGACAGGGCGGTCGTCAGCCCCAGCATTTT
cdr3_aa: CASRQGGRQPQHF

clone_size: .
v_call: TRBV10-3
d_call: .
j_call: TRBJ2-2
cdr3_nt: TGTGCCATCAGTAAGGGTCCGAGTGATACCGGGGAGCTGTTTTTT
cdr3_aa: CAISKGPSDTGELFF

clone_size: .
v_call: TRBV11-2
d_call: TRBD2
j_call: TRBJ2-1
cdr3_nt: TGTGCCAGCAGCTTAGTGTTAGCGGGATACAATGAGCAGTTCTTC
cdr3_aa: CASSLVLAGYNEQFF

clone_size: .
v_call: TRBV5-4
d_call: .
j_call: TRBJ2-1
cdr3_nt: TGTGCCAGCAGCTTGGCCTCGTGGGGAGGAGAGTACAATGAGCAGTTCTTC
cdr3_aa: CASSLASWGGEYNEQFF

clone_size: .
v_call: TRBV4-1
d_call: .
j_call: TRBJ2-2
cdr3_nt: TGCGCCAGCAGCACCATAACAGGGCGAACCGGGGAGCTGTTTTTT
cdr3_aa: CASSTITGRTGELFF

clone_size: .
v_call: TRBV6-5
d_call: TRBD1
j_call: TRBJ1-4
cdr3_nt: TGTGCCAGCAGTGGCCGACAGGGGTTTAATGAAAAACTGTTTTTT
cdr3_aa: CASSGRQGFNEKLFF

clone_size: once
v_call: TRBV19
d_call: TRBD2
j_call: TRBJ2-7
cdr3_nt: TGTGCCAGTACGGGGGGGCACGAGCAGTACTTC
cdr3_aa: CASTGGHEQYF

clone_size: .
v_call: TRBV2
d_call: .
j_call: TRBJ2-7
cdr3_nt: TGTGCCAGCAGTGAAGGGTCGGTGTACTTC
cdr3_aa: CASSEGSVYF

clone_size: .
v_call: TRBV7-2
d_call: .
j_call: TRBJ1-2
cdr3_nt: TGTGCCAGCAGCGCCTTAGCGGGGGGCGTTTTCTATGGCTACACCTTC
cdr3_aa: CASSALAGGVFYGYTF

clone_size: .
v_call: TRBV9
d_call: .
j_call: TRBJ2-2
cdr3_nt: TGTGCCAGCAGCGTAGGACCAGTTCCCACCGGGGAGCTGTTTTTT
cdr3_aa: CASSVGPVPTGELFF

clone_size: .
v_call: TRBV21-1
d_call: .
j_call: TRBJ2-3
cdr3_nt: TGTGCCAGCAGCAAAGAGTGGTTCACAGATACGCAGTATTTT
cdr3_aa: CASSKEWFTDTQYF

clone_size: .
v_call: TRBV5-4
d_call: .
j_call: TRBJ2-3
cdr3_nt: TGTGCCAGCAGCTCGAGGCGGGACCGATCCACAGATACGCAGTATTTT
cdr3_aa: CASSSRRDRSTDTQYF

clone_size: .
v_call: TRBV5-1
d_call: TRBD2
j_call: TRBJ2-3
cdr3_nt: TGCGCCAGCAGCGCGGGACTAGCGGGACCTAGCACAGATACGCAGTATTTT
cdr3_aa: CASSAGLAGPSTDTQYF

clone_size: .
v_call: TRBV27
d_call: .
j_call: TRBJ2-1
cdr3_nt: TGTGCCAGTTATAGGAGCACACTAAAGGGGAATGAGCAGTTCTTC
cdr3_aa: CASYRSTLKGNEQFF

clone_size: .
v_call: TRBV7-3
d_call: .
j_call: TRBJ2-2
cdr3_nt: TGTGCCAGCAGCTTAACGGGAGGTGACACCGGGGAGCTGTTTTTT
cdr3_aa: CASSLTGGDTGELFF

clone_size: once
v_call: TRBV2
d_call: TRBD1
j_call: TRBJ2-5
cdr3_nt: TGTGCCAGCAATTGGGACAGGGGTGAGACCCAGTACTTC
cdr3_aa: CASNWDRGETQYF

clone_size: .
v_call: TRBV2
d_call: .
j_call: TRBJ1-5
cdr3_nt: TGTGCCAGCAGTGCCAGGGAGAATCAGCCCCAGCATTTT
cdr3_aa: CASSARENQPQHF

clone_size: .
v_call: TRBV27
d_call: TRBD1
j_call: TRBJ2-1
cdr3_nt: TGTGCCAGCAGTTTATCGTCACAGGGGGGTTACAATGAGCAGTTCTTC
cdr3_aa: CASSLSSQGGYNEQFF

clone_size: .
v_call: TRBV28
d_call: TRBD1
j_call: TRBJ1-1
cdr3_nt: TGTGCCAGCAGTGAACTACAGGGGGTGTCGAACACTGAAGCTTTCTTT
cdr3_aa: CASSELQGVSNTEAFF

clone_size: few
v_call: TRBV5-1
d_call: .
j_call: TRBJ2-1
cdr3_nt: TGCGCCAGCAGCTTGGGGAGCTCCTACAATGAGCAGTTCTTC
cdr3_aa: CASSLGSSYNEQFF

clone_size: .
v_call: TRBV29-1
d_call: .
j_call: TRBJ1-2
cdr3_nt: TGCAGCGTCCCGCCTGTCGGGCCGGGTGGCTACACCTTC
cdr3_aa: CSVPPVGPGGYTF

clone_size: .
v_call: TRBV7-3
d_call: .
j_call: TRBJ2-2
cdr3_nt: TGTGCCAGCAGACCCCAGTTGTCCACCGGGGAGCTGTTTTTT
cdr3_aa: CASRPQLSTGELFF

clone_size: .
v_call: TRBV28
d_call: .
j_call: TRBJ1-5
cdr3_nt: TGTGCCAGCAGTTCGACAGCTGATCAGCCCCAGCATTTT
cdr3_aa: CASSSTADQPQHF

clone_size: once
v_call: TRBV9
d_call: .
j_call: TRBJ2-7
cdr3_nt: TGTGCCAGCAGCGTAGGTCATCCTAGCTCCTACGAGCAGTACTTC
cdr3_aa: CASSVGHPSSYEQYF

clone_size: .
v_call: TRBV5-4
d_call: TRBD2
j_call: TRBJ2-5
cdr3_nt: TGTGCCAGCAGCTTGGGGAGTTTGCGGGAGGGAGAGACCCAGTACTTC
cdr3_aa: CASSLGSLREGETQYF

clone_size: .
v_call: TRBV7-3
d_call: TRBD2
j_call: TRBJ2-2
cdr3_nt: TGTGCCAGCAGCCCCAGACTAGCGGCTACGAACACCGGGGAGCTGTTTTTT
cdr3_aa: CASSPRLAATNTGELFF

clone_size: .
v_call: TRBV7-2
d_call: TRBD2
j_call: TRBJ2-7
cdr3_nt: TGTGCCAGCAGGTCGACCGGGACTAGCTCCTACGAGCAGTACTTC
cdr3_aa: CASRSTGTSSYEQYF

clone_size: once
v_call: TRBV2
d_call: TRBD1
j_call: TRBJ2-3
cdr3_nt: TGTGCCAGCAGTGAAGCAAGGACAGGGAACACAGATACGCAGTATTTT
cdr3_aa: CASSEARTGNTDTQYF

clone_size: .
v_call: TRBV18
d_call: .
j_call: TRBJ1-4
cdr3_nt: TGTGCCAGCTCACCAACCGCAACTAATGAAAAACTGTTTTTT
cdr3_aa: CASSPTATNEKLFF

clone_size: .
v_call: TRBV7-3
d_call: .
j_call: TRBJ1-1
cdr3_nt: TGTGCCAGCAGCTTAAGCCCTCGGGGTATAGGGAACACTGAAGCTTTCTTT
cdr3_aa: CASSLSPRGIGNTEAFF

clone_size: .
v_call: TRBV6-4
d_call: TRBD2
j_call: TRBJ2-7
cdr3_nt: TGTGCCAGCAGTGCCTCCGGGACTAGCTCCCTCTACGAGCAGTACTTC
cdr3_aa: CASSASGTSSLYEQYF

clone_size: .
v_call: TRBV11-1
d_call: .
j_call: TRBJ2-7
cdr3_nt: TGTGCCAGCAGCTTCCTGCCAGGGAGTCCCTACGAGCAGTACTTC
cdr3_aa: CASSFLPGSPYEQYF

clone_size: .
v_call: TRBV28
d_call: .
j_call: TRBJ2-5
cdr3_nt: TGTGCCAGCAGTTCCAACGACAGGCCGGAGTACTTC
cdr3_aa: CASSSNDRPEYF

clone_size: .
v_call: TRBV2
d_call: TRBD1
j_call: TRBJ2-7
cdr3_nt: TGTGCCAGCAGCGTTAGGGGACAGGCCAACTACGAGCAGTACTTC
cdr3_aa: CASSVRGQANYEQYF

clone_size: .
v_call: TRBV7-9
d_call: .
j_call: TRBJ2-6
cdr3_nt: TGTGCCAGCAGCTTAGGACGGGGGCTAGGCGGGGCCAACGTCCTGACTTTC
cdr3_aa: CASSLGRGLGGANVLTF